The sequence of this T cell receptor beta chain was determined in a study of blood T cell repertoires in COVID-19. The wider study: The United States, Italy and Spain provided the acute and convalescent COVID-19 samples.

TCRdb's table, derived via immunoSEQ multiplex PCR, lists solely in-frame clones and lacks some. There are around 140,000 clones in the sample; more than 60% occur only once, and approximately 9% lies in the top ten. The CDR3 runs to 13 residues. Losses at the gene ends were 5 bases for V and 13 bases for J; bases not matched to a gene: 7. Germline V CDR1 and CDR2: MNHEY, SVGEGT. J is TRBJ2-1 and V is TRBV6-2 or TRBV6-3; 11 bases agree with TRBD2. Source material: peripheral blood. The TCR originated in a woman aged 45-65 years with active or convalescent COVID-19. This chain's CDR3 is CASSSIAGGRQFF. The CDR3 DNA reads TGTGCCAGCAGTAGTATAGCGGGGGGGCGACAGTTCTTC.